Following are 13 T cell receptor beta chains from one sample sequenced in a study of vaccination effects on CD4 cells after COVID-19. TCRdb's table, derived via immunoSEQ multiplex PCR, lists solely in-frame clones and lacks some. Seen here are 30,000 to 40,000 clones, 72% observed once, and the top ten hold around 10%. Ahead of sequencing, the ViraFEST assay grew antigen-specific CD4+ T cells using viral peptide pools. A 10-day culture period preceded the isolation of CD4+ T cells. Everyone in the study got two shots of either the BNT162b2 or mRNA-1273 vaccine. Antigens of these TCRs are unknown. The material was CD4+ T cells from PBMCs cultured with HCoV-229E spike peptides, obtained after COVID-19 vaccination. Receptors originate from a human donor who received a COVID-19 vaccine.

The DNA of the CDR3 is TGTGCCAGTAGTACAGGATTGAACACTGAAGCTTTCTTT. Its translation: CASSTGLNTEAFF. The chain combines TRBV19 with TRBJ1-1; no clear D gene. The V gene lost 4 bases and the J gene lost 0 bases, with 6 bases spanning the gap. CDR1 LNHDA and CDR2 SQIVND come from the germline V gene (reference sequence). This CDR3 has 13 amino acids.

The rearrangement joins TRBV11-3 to TRBJ2-3; TRBD2 might be the D (6 bases). The CDR3 consists of 16 residues. Germline CDR1 and CDR2: SGHNT and YENEEA. The V end was cut by 2 bases, the J end by 0 bases, with 12 bases between. CDR3 sequence reads: CASSLNLAGSTDTQYF. CDR3 DNA: TGTGCCAGCAGCTTAAACCTTGCGGGGAGCACAGATACGCAGTATTTT.

This chain links TRBV2 with TRBJ2-7; tentatively, D is TRBD1 or TRBD2 (5 bases each). The V and J ends lost 3 bases and 6 bases respectively, with 15 bases between them. The CDR3 runs to 14 residues. Germline V lookup: CDR1 SNHLY, CDR2 FYNNEI. The DNA for the CDR3 is TGTGCCAGCAGTGATGTGGGGACCTGGGGCGAGCAGTACTTC. It is translated as CASSDVGTWGEQYF.

The V call is TRBV5-5, the J call TRBJ1-2, with TRBD1 identical over 7 bases. There are 18 residues in the CDR3. The germline V gene encodes CDR1 SGHKS and CDR2 YYEKEE (reference sequence). V lost 0 bases, J lost 2 bases, and 13 bases stayed unmatched. The CDR3 nucleotides are TGTGCCAGCAGCTTGGACAGGGGATTGCCTGGGAAAAACTATGGCTACACCTTC. It codes for CASSLDRGLPGKNYGYTF.

The V and J genes are TRBV30 and TRBJ1-2, with D uncertain. This CDR3 is built from 13 residues. Germline CDR1 is GTSNPN and CDR2 is SVGIG (reference sequence). V lost 2 bases and J 1 base, leaving 8 bases between the germline ends. CDR3: CAWSISLNYGYTF. CDR3 DNA sequence: TGTGCCTGGAGTATCAGCCTTAACTATGGCTACACCTTC.

The rearrangement uses TRBV2 and TRBJ1-1; D unresolved. CDR1 and CDR2 (germline): SNHLY, FYNNEI. This CDR3 has 16 amino acids. V was pared by 5 bases and J by 5 bases, with 21 bases between. The CDR3 DNA reads as TGTGCCAGCAGTCTGATGACGGGATGGGTGTGGACTGAAGCTTTCTTT. Its protein product is CASSLMTGWVWTEAFF.

V and J are TRBV5-5 and TRBJ2-5; 11 bases line up with TRBD2. V was clipped by 4 bases and J by 5 bases; unmatched bases: 19. The CDR3 consists of 19 residues. From germline, CDR1 is SGHKS and CDR2 YYEKEE (reference sequence). Here the CDR3 DNA reads TGTGCCAGCAGCAAATTCCCCGGGACTAGCGGACTAACGCTGGAGACCCAGTACTTC. It yields the protein CASSKFPGTSGLTLETQYF.

This clone occurred once. The chain employs TRBV27 and TRBJ2-7; D remains unclear. CDR1 is MNHEY and CDR2 is SMNVEV in the germline V gene (reference sequence). The V gene lost 5 bases and the J gene lost 1 base, with 9 bases spanning the gap. The CDR3 sequence is 13 residues long. CDR3: CASSPHKSYEQYF. CDR3 sequence (DNA): TGTGCCAGCAGTCCCCATAAGTCCTACGAGCAGTACTTC.

The chain employs TRBV6-5 and TRBJ2-2; D is unclear. This CDR3 comprises 15 residues. V was trimmed by 7 bases and J by 4 bases, leaving 16 bases between them. Germline CDR1 MNHEY, CDR2 SVGAGI. CDR3 residues: CASTVAEGVTGELFF. CDR3 nucleotides: TGTGCCAGCACGGTTGCAGAAGGCGTCACCGGGGAGCTGTTTTTT.

This rearrangement joins TRBV27 to TRBJ1-1, with no clear D. Germline CDR1 reads MNHEY; CDR2 reads SMNVEV (reference sequence). Trimming took 3 bases from V and 0 from J, leaving 5 bases between them. The CDR3 loop spans 13 amino acids. CDR3 in amino acids: CASSFSMNTEAFF. The CDR3 nucleotides read TGTGCCAGCAGTTTTTCGATGAACACTGAAGCTTTCTTT.

The chain uses TRBV11-2 and TRBJ2-7; D remains unclear. V shed 2 bases and J shed 2 bases, with 13 bases lying between them. The CDR3 is 15 residues long. Germline-derived CDR1 and CDR2 are SGHAT and FQNNGV. CDR3: CASSLLSAGTYEQYF. The CDR3 DNA reads TGTGCCAGCAGCTTATTGTCAGCAGGAACCTACGAGCAGTACTTC. The full variable domain, in which reference TRBV11-2 and TRBJ2-7 provide the parts outside the CDR3, is EAGVAQSPRYKIIEKRQSVAFWCNPISGHATLYWYQQILGQGPKLLIQFQNNGVVDDSQLPKDRFSAERLKGVDSTLKIQPAKLEDSAVYLCASSLLSAGTYEQYFGPGTRLTVT.

This clone turned up a few times. The V and J genes are TRBV4-2 and TRBJ1-1; the match to TRBD1 covers 9 bases. Per germline, CDR1 LGHNA and CDR2 YNFKEQ. V was pared by 6 bases and J by 10 bases, with 15 bases of the junction left unmatched. CDR3 length equals 15 residues. The CDR3 region has the DNA TGTGCCAGCAGATTCCGGGACAGGGACTTTTCACGAGCTTTCTTT. It codes for CASRFRDRDFSRAFF.

The chain has TRBV5-8 and TRBJ1-5; D is possibly TRBD1 (5 bases). This CDR3 spans 17 amino acids. CDR1 is SGHTS, CDR2 YDEGEE, per germline. Between the trimmed V and J ends, which lost 0 bases and 0 bases, there was a span of 13 bases. The CDR3 coding sequence is TGTGCCAGCAGCTTGGAGCGGACAACCTATAGCAATCAGCCCCAGCATTTT. Translated, it gives CASSLERTTYSNQPQHF. Based on the CDR3 plus reference TRBV5-8 and TRBJ1-5, the full variable domain is EAGVTQSPTHLIKTRGQQATLRCSPISGHTSVYWYQQALGLGLQFLLWYDEGEERNRGNFPPRFSGRQFPNYSSELNVNALELEDSALYLCASSLERTTYSNQPQHFGDGTRLSIL.